This T cell receptor (beta chain) was identified in a study of cytotoxic CD8 clonotypes in ibrutinib-treated CLL. Study conclusions and caveats: Sustained-remission patients were sampled at different times than progressing patients were. The public clonotypes identified were infrequent and showed contraction or stability on treatment.

Between the trimmed V and J ends, which lost 5 bases and 7 bases, there was a span of 9 bases. Germline values: CDR1 SGHAT, CDR2 FQNNGV. The CDR3 has 12 amino acids. There are a few counts of this clone. Its antigen is unidentified. The intended depth for sequencing was 1 in 200,000 to 1 in 1 million T cells. Libraries were prepared by immunoSEQ multiplex PCR; TCRdb keeps only in-frame clonotypes and omits some of them. Here the sample spans tens of thousands of clones, over 45% being singletons. The TCR originated in a human donor with chronic lymphocytic leukemia. This sequence joins TRBV11-2 and TRBJ1-5, with no clear D. Here the sequenced sample was PBMCs, taken before ibrutinib treatment. DNA for the CDR3: TGTGCCAGCAGCGATGGCGAGCAGCCCCAGCATTTT. Its protein is CASSDGEQPQHF.